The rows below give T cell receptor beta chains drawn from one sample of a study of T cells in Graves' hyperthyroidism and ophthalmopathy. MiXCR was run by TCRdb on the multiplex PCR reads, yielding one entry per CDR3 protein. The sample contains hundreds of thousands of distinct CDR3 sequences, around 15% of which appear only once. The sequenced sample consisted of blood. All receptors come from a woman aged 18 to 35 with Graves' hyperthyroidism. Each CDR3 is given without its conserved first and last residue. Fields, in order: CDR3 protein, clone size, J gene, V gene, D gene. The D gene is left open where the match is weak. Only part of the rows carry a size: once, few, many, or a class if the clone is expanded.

ASSSRTQSTDTQY many TRBJ2-3 TRBV4-1 .
ASSFGRTEAF few TRBJ1-1 TRBV19 .
ASSYWGAGNEQF . TRBJ2-1 TRBV6-1 .
ASSLSANSPLH many TRBJ1-6 TRBV7-3 .
ASSPHKKGQINQPQH . TRBJ1-5 TRBV28 .
ASSYSAGGPNEQY many TRBJ2-7 TRBV6-5 TRBD2
SVASPYSYEQY . TRBJ2-7 TRBV29-1 .
ASSYSNRGPRPYEQY many TRBJ2-7 TRBV6-5 TRBD1
SVGRGRLGYT few TRBJ1-2 TRBV29-1 .
ASGSGGADTQY . TRBJ2-3 TRBV9 .
ASSLWDRGYEQY many TRBJ2-7 TRBV7-9 TRBD1
SAQSRDAQETQY many TRBJ2-5 TRBV20-1 .
ASMRVGARYQETQY many TRBJ2-5 TRBV2 .
ASSQDRNSNQPQH . TRBJ1-5 TRBV4-3 .
ATSDVTGWNSNTEAF many TRBJ1-1 TRBV24-1 TRBD1
ASTFESGMNTEAF many TRBJ1-1 TRBV13 .
ASSLYGRDTGELL . TRBJ2-2 TRBV11-2 .
ASSEGVAYGYT . TRBJ1-2 TRBV25-1 .
ASSAHQRGREKLF . TRBJ1-4 TRBV9 .
ASSSLSYEQY many TRBJ2-7 TRBV6-1 .
ASSYAQTGNTGELF many TRBJ2-2 TRBV27 .
ASSLELIYEQY many TRBJ2-7 TRBV5-1 .
ASIDPYNEQF few TRBJ2-1 TRBV27 .
ASSPTGPWGETQY . TRBJ2-5 TRBV6-1 .
ASSTTSGSRGEQF few TRBJ2-1 TRBV7-2 TRBD2
ASSLAGGVYNEQF many TRBJ2-1 TRBV11-2 TRBD2
ASNKGRPGRGVDTEAF few TRBJ1-1 TRBV2 .
ASSSQPGLALDTQY . TRBJ2-3 TRBV5-1 TRBD2
ASSLISGALDEKLF few TRBJ1-4 TRBV5-1 .
ATSDRGRPSYEQY many TRBJ2-7 TRBV24-1 TRBD2
ASSYSPPSRVNEQF many TRBJ2-1 TRBV6-5 .
ASSSRTRASNQPQH many TRBJ1-5 TRBV27 .
ASSLLLALAGAGELF few TRBJ2-2 TRBV12-3/TRBV12-4 TRBD2
ASSIKSGNYGYT once TRBJ1-2 TRBV19 .
ASSPPAAPSYNEQF many TRBJ2-1 TRBV18 .
ASSQDRGRAEAF few TRBJ1-1 TRBV6-1 TRBD1
ASSTDRNTEAF many TRBJ1-1 TRBV11-2 .
ASSIDRGGNEQF . TRBJ2-1 TRBV19 .
ASSPPGLVGQPQH . TRBJ1-5 TRBV18 .
ASSEWGGQGASNTEAF many TRBJ1-1 TRBV28 TRBD1
ASSLSLAGVAYEQY many TRBJ2-7 TRBV27 TRBD2
ATSRVGGSSYEQY . TRBJ2-7 TRBV15 TRBD2
ASPPRWGDNEQF . TRBJ2-1 TRBV18 .
AWSVGYAGVNNEQF few TRBJ2-1 TRBV30 TRBD2
AWSVGGSGEQF many TRBJ2-1 TRBV30 .
ASSLDRTVGNTIY . TRBJ1-3 TRBV5-8 .
ASSLALGYQETQY many TRBJ2-5 TRBV7-2 .
ASSLAIRFGLPINTGELF many TRBJ2-2 TRBV7-8 .
ASSLGSGSPLEQY many TRBJ2-7 TRBV7-2 TRBD2
ASSQLTANTEAF many TRBJ1-1 TRBV4-2 .
ASSPPPGRWETTDRFLF few TRBJ2-2 TRBV3-1 TRBD1
SAWDGDPKQF . TRBJ2-1 TRBV20-1 .
ASSTGGGREKLF few TRBJ1-4 TRBV9 .
ASSLGPALNTGELF few TRBJ2-2 TRBV5-1 .